A selection of T cell receptor beta chains follows, all from one sample in a study of immune heterogeneity within non-small cell lung tumors. TCRdb processed the multiplex PCR reads anew with MiXCR; each CDR3 protein has one entry. Of roughly 13,000 distinct CDR3 sequences in the sample, around a quarter were seen once. The sequenced sample was lung tumor tissue. The receptor source for this set is a man aged 50-60 years with non-small cell lung cancer. The CDR3 runs from the conserved cysteine through the conserved F or W. D genes are given only for firm matches. Size is stated for part of the rows, as once, few or many counts, or as a class when the clone is expanded.

clone_size j_call d_call v_call cdr3_aa cdr3_nt
many TRBJ2-7 TRBD2 TRBV7-2 CASSLGWAGGYEQYF TGTGCCAGCAGCTTAGGCTGGGCGGGGGGATACGAGCAGTACTTC
many TRBJ2-7 - TRBV5-1 CASSLSQSGYEQYF TGCGCCAGCAGCTTGAGCCAGAGCGGCTACGAGCAGTACTTC
- TRBJ2-1 TRBD1 TRBV29-1 CSVEDPDRESYNEHFF TGCAGCGTTGAGGACCCGGACAGGGAATCCTACAATGAGCATTTCTTC
medium-sized TRBJ2-6 - TRBV5-1 CASSSRATGANVLTF TGCGCCAGCAGCTCCAGGGCGACTGGGGCCAACGTCCTGACTTTC
few TRBJ2-2 - TRBV30 CAWSVGGEWTGELFF TGTGCCTGGAGTGTAGGGGGGGAATGGACCGGGGAGCTGTTTTTT
- TRBJ1-5 - TRBV7-2 CASSPPGGGNSNQPQHF TGTGCCAGCAGCCCCCCCGGGGGGGGCAATAGCAATCAGCCCCAGCATTTT
many TRBJ2-3 TRBD1 TRBV5-1 CASSPGTAPTDTQYF TGCGCCAGCAGCCCGGGGACAGCCCCCACAGATACGCAGTATTTT